Sequencing of this T cell receptor beta chain was carried out in a study of cytomegalovirus exposure and HLA in healthy donors (TCRdb year 2017). Notes on the research overall: According to an earlier analysis of 550 to 750 of the donors, some 180 million T cells yielded roughly 110 million unique TCR beta sequences and approximately 300 Gb of sequence data. An early release covering some 640 HLA-typed donors comprised 250 to 350 gigabases of sequencing data and around 80 million unique TCR sequences. Of the 350 to 450 genotyped donors, approximately 83% fell in the genetic ancestry cluster associated with self-reported Caucasian donors. The aim of the study was to test whether cataloging public T cell receptors could identify signatures of past pathogen exposure. The study profiled the T cell repertoires of 666 subjects by immunosequencing and related them to cytomegalovirus serostatus. In addition to the first cohort of roughly 670 subjects, a separate validation cohort of 130 or so different subjects was used. To predict cytomegalovirus infection status, the study combined high-throughput TCR immunosequencing, statistical association of individual TCRs with disease status, and machine learning. A later analysis re-analyzed previously published TCR beta repertoires from 550 to 700 donors and added high-resolution HLA genotyping to study TCR occurrence patterns. In the later analysis, no new phenotypic data were used to find candidate immune exposures; instead, reliance was placed on TCR beta sequences and their occurrence across donors. In an earlier analysis of roughly 600 of the donors, high-throughput TCR beta sequencing was used to judge whether each TCR beta V gene segment behaved as functional or pseudogenic. Donor age, sex, ethnicity and CMV serostatus were compiled together with the repertoire data. A later genetic analysis used genome-wide SNP genotypes for about 65% of the 666 donors, treating that subset as a discovery cohort. Every repertoire in the discovery cohort had been generated on one and the same sequencing platform. Class I and class II HLA loci were covered by the typing at four-digit resolution. The number of typed donors differed by locus: roughly 620-640 for A, B, C, DRB1 and DQB1; approximately 530 for DQA1; approximately 600 for DPA1; and some 450 for DPB1. Several DR-DQ haplotypes were handled as single units for association and clustering because linkage in the cohort was strong. On average, about 200,000 unique TCR beta nucleotide sequences were sequenced per donor among fewer than 500 genotyped donors of the cohort, with 15% to 20% of those sequences being non-productive. The paper as a whole reports these results and caveats: Broadly in line with IMGT annotations, most TCR beta V segments showed up in productive rearrangements about 90% or about 30% of the time in an earlier analysis of under 700 of the donors. In a later genetic analysis, a missense DCLRE1C variant was associated with V-gene and J-gene trimming of TCR beta chains, and the association was replicated in an independent cohort. In a later analysis, most CMV-associated TCR beta chains were found to appear HLA-restricted, with HLA associations seemingly driven largely by CMV exposure. In a later analysis, some 18,000 TCR beta sequences were associated with specific HLA alleles at a false discovery rate of 0.05. According to a later analysis, parvovirus B19, influenza, CMV and Epstein-Barr virus appeared linked to several top co-occurrence clusters. Compared with the 666-donor mean, donors in an Asian-associated ancestry cluster had fewer N-insertions in productive TCRs, according to a later genetic analysis. A group of highly shared sequence variants was considered likely to be a technical artifact of the sequencing pipeline. Three of the identified cytomegalovirus-associated TCR beta chains were confirmed in vitro to be specific for cytomegalovirus antigens. Some IMGT-functional V segments, including TRBV6-2 and TRBV6-3, could not be distinguished by the 87-base-pair reads and were therefore excluded. A further reported finding was that TCR beta sequences accurately predicted the HLA-A and HLA-B alleles for most subjects in the first cohort. Most TCR sequences were observed very rarely across donors, whereas some public TCRs were present in many individuals. According to a later analysis, TCR association rates differed among HLA loci, with DRB1 alleles showing the most associated TCRs and HLA-C alleles showing the fewest. In both the original and validation cohorts, the classifier was reported to diagnose cytomegalovirus status with high specificity and sensitivity. When HLA alleles, especially DR and DQ, strongly co-occurred, attributing TCR associations to individual alleles was difficult. Immune exposure information for the cohort was limited to CMV serostatus. HLA typing was unavailable for some donors at each locus, so association tests used only the typed subset. The study gave a list of around 170 TCR beta chains associated with cytomegalovirus. It was suggested by the authors that the approach could potentially be generalized to other disease states and immunological phenotypes. The earlier analysis of fewer than 750 of the donors excluded 15 to 20 rarely observed V segments, including chromosome 9 orphons, because counts were too low. Correlated functional status among segregating V segments might reflect linkage disequilibrium, but an unknown experimental factor could not be ruled out. This cohort had only TCR beta chains sequenced, and the lack of alpha or paired-chain data limited which features could be detected. Sequencing depth was assumed to be roughly uniform across donors in the presence/absence analyses, though that assumption may not hold. Compared with equally common non-associated chains, HLA-associated TCR beta chains in a later analysis were more clonally expanded and had lower generation probabilities.

In the case of this clone: The specificity of this receptor is unknown. There are no base qualities to consult, and no much larger clone falls within one base.

The cohort comprised 666 healthy bone marrow donors. All cohort members were sampled while nominally healthy, although unrecorded immune exposures were likely present. The donor was CMV seropositive and belonged to the group of more than 250 seropositive cohort members. Each donor provided a peripheral blood sample, and peripheral blood mononuclear cells were used for TCR beta sequencing. The Qiagen DNeasy Blood Extraction Kit was used to extract genomic DNA from the blood cell samples. Receptors were amplified or captured by the immunoSEQ multiplex PCR assay. A mixture of 60 forward primers for TCR Vbeta segments and 13 reverse primers for TCR Jbeta segments was used in the multiplex PCR. The CDR3 region of rearranged TCR beta genes was amplified from genomic DNA with a multiplex PCR assay. On the Illumina HiSeq System, the amplified TCR beta libraries were sequenced as 87-base-pair reads. As for the original processing: A later analysis counted 65 million to 90 million unique TCR beta chains across the 650 to 800 repertoires, and around 9.9 million of these chains were shared by at least two donors. To remove PCR and sequencing errors, raw reads were error-corrected and collapsed into unique sequences using a nearest-neighbor algorithm that merged closely related sequences. V, D and J gene segments were assigned by aligning CDR3 sequences to IMGT reference sequences. For a sequence to be retained, at least a six-nucleotide match to both a V gene segment and a J gene segment was required. Rearrangements were classified as productive when the CDR3 lacked stop codons and remained in frame with V and J, and all other rearrangements were classified as non-productive. CDR3 was defined according to IMGT convention as the region running from the second conserved V-encoded cysteine to the conserved J-encoded phenylalanine. The earlier analysis of 500 to 750 of the donors excluded any sequence lacking an unambiguous match to a single V gene segment. An earlier analysis of a few hundred of the donors classified V segments as functional when productive rearrangements were above 56.7% and as segregating when the standard deviation between donors was above 5%. A statistical classification framework was built to diagnose cytomegalovirus status from the catalog of TCR beta chain sequences. V and J gene assignment, in a later analysis, came from comparing TCR nucleotide sequences with IMGT/GENE-DB human TR gene sequences. In a later analysis, CDR3 sequences and most-parsimonious VDJ recombination scenarios were assigned using the TCRdist pipeline. In a later analysis, each TCR beta chain was defined by its CDR3 amino acid sequence together with its V-gene family, and reads without a unique V-gene family were excluded. In a later analysis, 500 to 650 highly shared, low-generation-probability nucleotide sequences were removed to address suspected cross-contamination and a sequencing artifact. A later analysis calculated a clonal expansion index for each public chain from normalized within-repertoire ranks of inferred template counts. In a later analysis, generation probabilities were computed using a VDJ recombination model fitted to out-of-frame rearrangements, and the results were checked against IGoR. In a later analysis, TCR-TCR, TCR-HLA and TCR-CMV co-occurrence was scored with hypergeometric tests, and a repertoire-size bias correction was applied to TCR pairs. To estimate false discovery rates, a later analysis permuted the HLA or CMV assignments 20 times. In a later analysis, co-occurring TCRs were grouped using DBSCAN, with TCRdist sequence similarity added in when clustering inside HLA-allele-positive subsets. For co-occurrence clustering, repertoires with fewer than 30,000 or more than 120,000 public chains were excluded, along with five or six repertoires with anomalous nucleotide sharing. Imported from immuneACCESS, the table was reduced by TCRdb to in-frame sequences with V and J called. These copies leave out some clones; in studies compared against another copy, an unresolved V gene accounts for under half, and the cause of the remainder is not known. That table is the source of V, J and clone size, and D and trimming were worked out from the DNA. Within this sample are around 120,000 clones, with 55% to 75% of them counted one time only. 8.2% of the sample lies in the top ten.

Looking up the germline V gene (reference sequence) yields CDR1 LNHDA and CDR2 SQIVND. From the cysteine through the phenylalanine, the CDR3 covers 15 amino acids. The kept DNA is CDR3 alone, 45 bases in frame from the first base. V lost 3 bases and J lost 3 bases, and the count of bases not matched to a germline gene is 6. The sequence was obtained from a woman between 40 and 55 years old in good health and CMV-seropositive. Sequencing used PBMCs. This receptor chain uses TRBV19 and TRBJ1-2; 8 middle bases align to TRBD1. The CDR3 corresponds to CASSMGRGHDYGYTF. The DNA sequence is given as TGTGCCAGTAGTATGGGCAGGGGGCATGACTATGGCTACACCTTC.